Shown below are 12 T cell receptor beta chains from a single sample sequenced in a study of shared clonotypes between healthy human individuals. Sequencing was performed with immunoSEQ multiplex PCR; in TCRdb, only in-frame clones are kept and a portion is missing. The sample records approximately 2.5 million clones, 80% to 95% being singletons. The sequenced sample was naive CD4+ T cells from PBMCs. Subset here: CD45RA+ positively selected. The source of these receptors is a man between 18 and 35 years old in good health. Some clones in this sample may be carry-over from other donors' samples.

The chain joins TRBV19 to TRBJ1-2; D possibly corresponds to TRBD1 (5 bases). Trimming removed 4 bases from V and 4 bases from J, with 16 bases in between. The CDR3 length is 15 residues. CDR1 LNHDA and CDR2 SQIVND come from the germline V gene (reference sequence). Here the CDR3 DNA reads TGTGCCAGTAGTACAAAGGGACGGTTGATCTATGGCTACACCTTC. It is translated as CASSTKGRLIYGYTF.

The chain couples TRBV2 to TRBJ1-5, with 7 bases that match TRBD1. Germline V gene lookup returns CDR1 SNHLY and CDR2 FYNNEI. The trim removed 7 bases at V and 7 bases at J, leaving 10 bases unmatched. The CDR3 loop spans 14 amino acids. The CDR3 loop reads CASTPGQTGQPQHF. CDR3 sequence (DNA): TGTGCCAGCACCCCCGGACAGACAGGGCAGCCCCAGCATTTT.

The V gene is TRBV7-8, the J gene TRBJ1-4; 10 nucleotides agree with TRBD1. Germline loops: CDR1 SGHVS, CDR2 FQNEAQ. The V gene end was trimmed by 1 base and the J gene end by 8 bases; junction bases not matched to a gene: 10. The CDR3 spans 17 residues. CDR3 DNA sequence: TGTGCCAGCAGCTTAGATCGGACAGGGGGAATATGGGAAAAACTGTTTTTT. This sequence encodes CASSLDRTGGIWEKLFF.

The chain joins TRBV5-4 to TRBJ2-5, with 7 bases that match TRBD1. The J call may be faulty, since TRBJ2-7 better matches the DNA end. The CDR3 is made up of 15 amino acids. Germline lookup yields CDR1 SGHNT and CDR2 YYREEE (reference sequence). In nucleotides, the CDR3 is TGTGCCAGCAGCGGACCCAGGGGGATCTCCTACGAGCAGTACTTC. Protein product: CASSGPRGISYEQYF.

The gene calls are TRBV28 and TRBJ1-1; D might be TRBD1 (5 bases). V lost 6 bases, J lost 1 base, and 9 bases lay in between. The CDR3 length is 13 residues. CDR1 and CDR2 (germline): MDHEN, SYDVKM. DNA for the CDR3: TGTGCCAGCAGGAGCGGGGGGAACACTGAAGCTTTCTTT. Protein sequence: CASRSGGNTEAFF.

The V gene is TRBV4-1, the J gene TRBJ2-1; D not certain. Between the trimmed V and J ends, which lost 1 base and 10 bases, there was a span of 11 bases. The CDR3 length is 13 residues. Germline V gene lookup returns CDR1 MGHRA and CDR2 YSYEKL. CDR3 residues: CASSQVWSGEQFF. CDR3 bases: TGCGCCAGCAGCCAAGTATGGTCTGGCGAGCAGTTCTTC.

A word on this clone: Other DNA sequences within the sample encode an identical CDR3. The chain is built from TRBV12-5 and TRBJ1-1; D gene unclear. CDR1 is LGHNT and CDR2 is FRNRAP in the germline V gene. V shed 1 base and J shed 3 bases, with 3 bases lying between them. The CDR3 runs to 12 residues. The CDR3 sequence: CASGLGYTEAFF. In DNA, the CDR3 is TGTGCTAGTGGTTTGGGTTACACTGAAGCTTTCTTT.

For this clone: This CDR3 is also generated by other DNA sequences in the sample. The J gene is TRBJ1-4, the V gene TRBV5-1; D call uncertain. This CDR3 region has 15 residues. The V gene lost 0 bases and the J gene lost 0 bases, with 6 bases spanning the gap. Per germline, CDR1 SGHRS and CDR2 YFSETQ. CDR3 amino acids: CASSLGGATNEKLFF. The CDR3 DNA reads TGCGCCAGCAGCTTGGGTGGTGCAACTAATGAAAAACTGTTTTTT.

The genes are TRBV10-3 and TRBJ1-2; D perhaps matches TRBD1 (5 bases). V lost 11 bases and J 4 bases, leaving 23 bases between the germline ends. This CDR3 has 15 amino acids. Germline V gene lookup returns CDR1 ENHRY and CDR2 SYGVKD. This chain's CDR3 is CASQAPGGSGYGYTF. Written as DNA, the CDR3 is TGTGCCTCCCAAGCCCCCGGGGGGTCTGGCTATGGCTACACCTTC.

V is TRBV30 and J is TRBJ2-7, with 7 bases matching TRBD1. Germline loops: CDR1 GTSNPN, CDR2 SVGIG (reference sequence). The CDR3 runs to 14 residues. CDR3 sequence reads: CATPARDSPYEQYF. DNA for the CDR3: TGTGCAACCCCGGCCCGGGACAGTCCCTACGAGCAGTACTTC.

The V call is TRBV28, the J call TRBJ2-2; 7 bases map to TRBD1. Germline CDR1 reads MDHEN; CDR2 reads SYDVKM. Trimming removed 5 bases from V and 9 bases from J; junction bases left unmatched: 3. CDR3 length equals 12 residues. CDR3 in DNA: TGTGCCAGCAGTCGACAGGGTTGGGAGCTGTTTTTT. It codes for CASSRQGWELFF. The full variable domain, rest sourced from reference TRBV28 and TRBJ2-2, is DVKVTQSSRYLVKRTGEKVFLECVQDMDHENMFWYRQDPGLGLRLIYFSYDVKMKEKGDIPEGYSVSREKKERFSLILESASTNQTSMYLCASSRQGWELFFGEGSRLTVL.

The chain employs TRBV5-4 and TRBJ1-4; D uncertain. This CDR3 comprises 12 residues. V gave up 9 bases and J gave up 8 bases, with 14 bases separating them. Germline lookup yields CDR1 SGHNT and CDR2 YYREEE (reference sequence). The CDR3 spells CAMQRSGEKLFF. The DNA for the CDR3 is TGTGCCATGCAAAGGTCGGGGGAAAAACTGTTTTTT.